This TCR beta chain is drawn from a study of early T cells in non-severe SARS-CoV-2 infection (dated by TCRdb to about 2021). For context, the study as a whole: Because TCR sequencing relied on bulk RNA taken from unsorted whole blood, pairing of alpha and beta chains was not possible.

This clonotype was found a few times. Its binding antigen is unknown. No base-level quality is on record; no much larger clone is a single base apart. V drops 5 bases and J drops 5 bases, leaving 13 bases in between. The CDR3 spans 14 residues, from the cysteine through the phenylalanine. Only the CDR3 region is kept as DNA, spanning 42 bases read in frame from base 1. Taken from the germline V gene (reference sequence), the CDR1 and CDR2 loops are DFQATT and SNEGSKA. Findings and caveats that apply to the study as a whole: VDJdb matching was skewed toward anti-spike CD8 responses and likely underestimated virus-specific expansions, missing private and CD4 specificities.

The study was a case-control design nested within a healthcare worker cohort in London, UK, with weekly nasopharyngeal swab PCR tests and blood sampling. Healthcare workers were recruited between 23 and 31 March 2020, during the week of the UK lockdown, and were followed weekly for up to about 15 weeks. The library came from 5' RACE. Sequencer: NextSeq 500. In the TCR library protocol, unique molecular identifiers were attached to individual cDNA molecules to correct for PCR bias and sequencing error. Both TCR alpha and beta chains were sequenced, and tight co-correlation was observed between alpha and beta sequence abundances in each sample. The study's own analysis went as follows. Decombinator V4 was used to annotate TCR sequences for V gene, J gene and CDR3. Expanded TCRs were defined as changing significantly between any two time points under a Poisson model with p below 0.0001. TCR abundances were normalised to the total number of TCRs sequenced per sample and expressed as counts per million. MAIT TCRs were defined by TRAV1-2 paired with TRAJ12, TRAJ20 or TRAJ33, and iNKT TCRs by TRAV10 paired with TRAJ18. A search of VDJdb, accessed on 1 November 2021, was run for TCRs annotated to CMV, EBV and SARS-CoV-2, with TCRs annotated for multiple antigens excluded. TCRdb redid the processing of the public reads, applying fastp at Q25 and MiXCR, and retained in-frame beta chains. Entries are consolidated by CDR3 protein sequence, retaining the most common genes and DNA. The V and J calls shown here were made by TCRdb, not taken from the authors' results. The sample table lists over 35,000 distinct CDR3 sequences, approximately 6.3% of them with a count of one. About 7.8% of the sample belongs to the ten largest clones.

The sequence was collected from an adult who was a healthcare worker with PCR-confirmed SARS-CoV-2 infection or an uninfected control (not recorded which). The chain employs TRBV20-1 and TRBJ1-6, with TRBD1 tentatively as D gene (6 bases match). Sample: whole blood, taken at baseline. The DNA is TGCAGTGCTGGGGGACAACTCAATAATTCACCCCTCCACTTT. It codes for CSAGGQLNNSPLHF.